This T cell receptor (beta chain) is drawn from a study of T cell clonality in common variable immunodeficiency. Profiled with immunoSEQ multiplex PCR; TCRdb holds only in-frame clones, not every one. The sample yields approximately 75,000 clones, without any singletons. This clone was seen ten or more times. The read ends 3 residues shy of where the CDR3 ends; the end is completed using the germline J gene. After removal of 5 bases from V and 4 bases from J, the junction contained 10 bases not matched to a gene. The CDR3 extends over 15 amino acids. Germline V gene sequence: CDR1 GTSNPN, CDR2 SVGIG (reference sequence).

This sequence joins TRBV30 and TRBJ1-5; TRBD1 matches 8 bases. The TCR was taken from a person aged 18 to 70 in good health. Sequenced input: peripheral blood mononuclear cells. CDR3 DNA (partial): TGTGCCTGGTCTCAGGGGGCGCGGCGGAATCAGCCC. Translation: CAWSQGARRNQP. The entire CDR3 sequence reads CAWSQGARRNQPQHF.